Included here is one T cell receptor (beta chain) sequence, with context. Its antigen remains unknown. TCRdb's copy holds only in-frame clones and misses some; the assay was immunoSEQ multiplex PCR. The data show fewer than 2.5 million clones, roughly 93% seen once. The data derive from a study of shared clonotypes between healthy human individuals. Study-level information: Per-donor plates numbered three CD4 naive, three CD4 memory, two CD8 naive and one CD8 memory.

Notes on the study in general: Among non-shared clonotypes, generation probabilities were lower than among those shared by all four donors. Expectations were that clonotype sharing among donors would be affected by sequencing depth. Having only a few donors restricted how much genetic and exposure-history diversity was captured.

The CDR3 has 13 residues. Looked up from germline, CDR1 is MNHNS and CDR2 is SASEGT. The trim removed 10 bases at V and 5 bases at J, leaving 8 bases unmatched. The clonotype comes from a young man in good health. Some clones in this sample may be carry-over from other donors' samples. The V call is TRBV6-1, the J call TRBJ1-2, with TRBD1 matching over 9 bases. The sample comprised naive CD4+ T cells from PBMCs. Subset in this sample: CD45RA+ positively selected. CDR3: CATRTGEWYGYTF. The CDR3 nucleotides read TGTGCCACCCGGACAGGGGAGTGGTATGGCTACACCTTC.